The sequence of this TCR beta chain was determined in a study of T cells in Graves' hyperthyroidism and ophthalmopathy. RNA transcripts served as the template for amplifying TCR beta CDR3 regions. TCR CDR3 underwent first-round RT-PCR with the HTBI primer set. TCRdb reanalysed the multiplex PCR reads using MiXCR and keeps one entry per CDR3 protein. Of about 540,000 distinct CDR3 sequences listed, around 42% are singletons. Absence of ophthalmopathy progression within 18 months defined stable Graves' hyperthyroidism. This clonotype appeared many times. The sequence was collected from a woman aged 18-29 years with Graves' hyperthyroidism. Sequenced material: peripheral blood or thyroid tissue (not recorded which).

The CDR3 loop reads CASSLQIPGSTGELFF. The CDR3 DNA follows: TGTGCCAGCAGCCTACAAATCCCGGGGAGCACCGGGGAGCTGTTTTTT. This sequence joins TRBV7-3 and TRBJ2-2; TRBD2 might be the D (5 bases). The CDR3 is 16 residues long. Per the germline V gene, CDR1 is SGHTA and CDR2 is FQGTGA. The ends were cut back, 5 bases at V and 4 bases at J, with 17 bases in the middle.